Reported below is one TCR beta chain. Its specificity is not known. This sample was taken from a study of shared clonotypes between healthy human individuals. The repertoire was sequenced with immunoSEQ multiplex PCR; TCRdb's copy has only in-frame clones and lacks some. The repertoire holds 2,500,000 or so clones, with 93% as singletons. Overall study findings and caveats: Memory subsets had estimated richness that was generally smaller than that of naive subsets.

The CDR3 contains 14 residues. V lost 6 bases and J 0 bases, leaving 11 bases between the germline ends. The germline V gene encodes CDR1 MNHNS and CDR2 SASEGT. J is TRBJ1-1 and V is TRBV6-1, with D hard to call. The TCR sequence derives from a man aged 18 to 35 in good health. Some clones in this sample may be carry-over from other donors' samples. The sample consisted of naive CD4+ T cells from PBMCs. Subset: CD45RA+ positively selected. CDR3 nucleotide sequence: TGTGCCAGCAGCCAGGACCAAATGAACACTGAAGCTTTCTTT. Its translation: CASSQDQMNTEAFF.